This T cell receptor beta chain was obtained from a study of T cell repertoires in cytomegalovirus infection. On the study more broadly: Well-studied HLA-B-restricted CMV epitopes were used in the study alongside recently identified HLA-C-restricted ones. Based on public TCR beta signatures, there were indications of CMV infection and of a matching HLA type.

Study outcomes and limitations: What dominated the ex vivo response were HLA-C-restricted CMV-specific TCR beta clonotypes.

J was trimmed by 5 bases and V by 6 bases; bases with no gene match: 10. The V gene's germline CDR1 is MNHNY and CDR2 SVGAGI (reference sequence). The CDR3 covers 15 residues. TCRdb re-called the reads with MiXCR, one entry per CDR3 protein. The table records approximately 81,000 distinct CDR3 sequences, 20% to 30% of them present only once. Note on this clonotype: Its specificity is not known.

The chain is built from TRBV6-6 and TRBJ2-1, with 7 positions matching TRBD1. The TCR was taken from a human donor in good health (CMV status not recorded). Some clones in this sample may be carry-over from other donors' samples. The sequencing here drew on CD8+ T cells from cultured PBMCs, taken from culture after CMV antigen stimulation. In nucleotides, the CDR3 is TGTGCCAGCAGACAACCCGGGACAGCCAACAATGAGCAGTTCTTC. Residues: CASRQPGTANNEQFF.